This T cell receptor beta chain was obtained from a study of identical twins. cDNA molecules carried unique molecular identifiers, and template switching added a universal primer site. TCRdb called the 5' RACE reads again in MiXCR, with one record for every CDR3 protein. The repertoire holds about 530,000 distinct CDR3 sequences, with around 24% as singletons. CDR1 is SGHRS and CDR2 is YFSETQ in the germline V gene. This CDR3 spans 11 amino acids. V was shortened by 2 bases and J by 5 bases, with 5 bases between the two germline ends. Regarding the study as a whole: Sequences that were beta out-of-frame showed weaker excess twin sharing. Among monozygotic twins, out-of-frame TCR alpha sharing exceeded what models predicted. While abundant cord blood beta clonotypes carried fewer insertions, memory repertoires showed no such pattern.

This clonotype has a count of ten or more. Its antigen is unidentified. This sample also belongs to another study, concerning yellow fever vaccine responses in identical twins.

The TCR originated in a woman younger than 35 in good health. The sequenced sample was CD4+ T cells sorted from blood. This chain connects TRBV5-1 to TRBJ2-7; no reliable D call. In DNA form, the CDR3 reads TGCGCCAGCAGCTTTCGCAACGAGCAGTACTTC. Translated, it gives CASSFRNEQYF. The full variable domain, rest sourced from reference TRBV5-1 and TRBJ2-7, is KAGVTQTPRYLIKTRGQQVTLSCSPISGHRSVSWYQQTPGQGLQFLFEYFSETQRNKGNFPGRFSGRQFSNSRSEMNVSTLELGDSALYLCASSFRNEQYFGPGTRLTVT.